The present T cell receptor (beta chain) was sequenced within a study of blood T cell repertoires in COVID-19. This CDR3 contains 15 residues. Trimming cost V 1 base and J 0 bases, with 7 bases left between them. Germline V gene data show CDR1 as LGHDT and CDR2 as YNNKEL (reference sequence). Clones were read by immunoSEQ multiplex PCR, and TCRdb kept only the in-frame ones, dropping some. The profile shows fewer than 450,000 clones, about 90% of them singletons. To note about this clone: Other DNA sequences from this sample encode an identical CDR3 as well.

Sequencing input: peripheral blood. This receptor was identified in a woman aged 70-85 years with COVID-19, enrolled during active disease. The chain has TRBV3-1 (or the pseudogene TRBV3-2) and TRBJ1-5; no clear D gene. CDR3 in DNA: TGTGCCAGCAGCCAAGGCACGGGTAGCAATCAGCCCCAGCATTTT. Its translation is CASSQGTGSNQPQHF.